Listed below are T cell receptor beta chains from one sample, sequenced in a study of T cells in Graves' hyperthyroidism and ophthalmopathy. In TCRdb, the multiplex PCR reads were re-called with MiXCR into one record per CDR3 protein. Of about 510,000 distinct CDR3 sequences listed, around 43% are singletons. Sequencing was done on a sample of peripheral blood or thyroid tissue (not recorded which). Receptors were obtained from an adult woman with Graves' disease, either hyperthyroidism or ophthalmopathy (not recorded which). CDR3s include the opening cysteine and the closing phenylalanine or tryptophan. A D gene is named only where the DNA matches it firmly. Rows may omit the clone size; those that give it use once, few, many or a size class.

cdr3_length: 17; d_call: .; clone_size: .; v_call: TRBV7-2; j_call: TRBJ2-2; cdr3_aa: CASSLGRSGANTGELFF; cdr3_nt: TGTGCCAGCAGCTTAGGGCGTAGCGGCGCGAACACCGGGGAGCTGTTTTTT
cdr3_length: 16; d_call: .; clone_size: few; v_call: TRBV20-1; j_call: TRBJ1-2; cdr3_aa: CSAGLMNTSGDDGYTF; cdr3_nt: TGCAGTGCTGGTCTCATGAACACTTCCGGGGACGATGGCTACACCTTC
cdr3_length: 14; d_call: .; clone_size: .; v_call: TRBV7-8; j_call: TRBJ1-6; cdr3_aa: CASSPEDRNSPLHF; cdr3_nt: TGTGCCAGCAGCCCGGAGGACAGAAATTCACCCCTCCACTTT
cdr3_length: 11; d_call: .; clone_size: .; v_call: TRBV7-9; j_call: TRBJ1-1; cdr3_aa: CASGEGTEAFF; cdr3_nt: TGTGCCAGCGGTGAGGGCACTGAAGCTTTCTTT
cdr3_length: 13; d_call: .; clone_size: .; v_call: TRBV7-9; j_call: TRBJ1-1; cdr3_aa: CAASKGKNTEAFF; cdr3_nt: TGTGCCGCTAGCAAGGGAAAGAACACTGAAGCTTTCTTT
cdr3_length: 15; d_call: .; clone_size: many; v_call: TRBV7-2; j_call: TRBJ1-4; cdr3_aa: CASSLAKGANEKLFF; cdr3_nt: TGTGCCAGCAGCTTAGCGAAAGGGGCTAATGAAAAACTGTTTTTT
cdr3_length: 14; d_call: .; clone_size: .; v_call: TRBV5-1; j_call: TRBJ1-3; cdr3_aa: CASSEDLSGNTIYF; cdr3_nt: TGCGCCAGCAGCGAGGACCTCTCTGGAAACACCATATATTTT
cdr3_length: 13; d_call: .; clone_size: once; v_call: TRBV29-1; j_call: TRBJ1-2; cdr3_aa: CSVVGEGPYGYTF; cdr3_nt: TGCAGCGTTGTGGGGGAGGGTCCCTATGGCTACACCTTC
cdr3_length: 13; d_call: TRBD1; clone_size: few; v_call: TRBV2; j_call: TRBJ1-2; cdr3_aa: CASSYSTGDGYTF; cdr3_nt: TGTGCCAGCAGTTATTCGACAGGGGATGGCTACACCTTC
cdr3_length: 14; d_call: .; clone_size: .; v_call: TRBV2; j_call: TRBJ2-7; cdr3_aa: CASSVVQGVHEQYF; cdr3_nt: TGTGCCAGCAGTGTCGTGCAGGGTGTCCACGAGCAGTACTTC
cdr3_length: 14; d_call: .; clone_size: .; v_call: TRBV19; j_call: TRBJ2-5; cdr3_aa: CASTPGQSTETQYF; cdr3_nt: TGTGCCAGCACACCAGGACAGAGTACAGAGACCCAGTACTTC
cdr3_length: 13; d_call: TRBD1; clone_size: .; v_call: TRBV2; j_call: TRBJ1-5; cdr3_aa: CASGRQGDQPQHF; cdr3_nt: TGTGCCAGCGGACGACAGGGGGATCAGCCCCAGCATTTT
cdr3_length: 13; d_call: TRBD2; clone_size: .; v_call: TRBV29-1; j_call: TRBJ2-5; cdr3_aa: CRLASGSMKTQYF; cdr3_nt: TGCAGGTTGGCTAGCGGGAGTATGAAGACCCAGTACTTC
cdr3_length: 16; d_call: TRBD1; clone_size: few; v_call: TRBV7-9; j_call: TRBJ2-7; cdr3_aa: CASSPPYRDRVYEQYF; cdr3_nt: TGTGCCAGCTCACCACCGTATAGGGACAGGGTCTACGAGCAGTACTTC
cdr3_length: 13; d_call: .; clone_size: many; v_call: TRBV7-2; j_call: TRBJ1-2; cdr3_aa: CASSFTGYRGYTF; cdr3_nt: TGTGCCAGCAGCTTCACAGGGTATCGAGGCTACACCTTC
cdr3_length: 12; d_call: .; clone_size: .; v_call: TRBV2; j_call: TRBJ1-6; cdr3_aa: CASTPLNSPLHF; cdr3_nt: TGTGCCAGCACGCCCCTAAATTCACCCCTCCACTTT
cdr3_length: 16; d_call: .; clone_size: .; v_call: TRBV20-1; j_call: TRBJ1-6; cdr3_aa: CSARPVGSSYNSPLHF; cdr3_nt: TGCAGTGCTAGGCCAGTGGGGAGCTCCTATAATTCACCCCTCCACTTT
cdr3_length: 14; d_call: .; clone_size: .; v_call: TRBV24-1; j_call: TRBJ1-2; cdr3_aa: CATSDWAARNGYTF; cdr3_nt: TGTGCCACCAGTGATTGGGCAGCTCGAAACGGCTACACCTTC
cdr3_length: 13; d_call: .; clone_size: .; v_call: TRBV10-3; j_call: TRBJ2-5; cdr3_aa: CAISGRDGETQYF; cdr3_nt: TGTGCCATCAGTGGCCGGGACGGGGAGACCCAGTACTTC
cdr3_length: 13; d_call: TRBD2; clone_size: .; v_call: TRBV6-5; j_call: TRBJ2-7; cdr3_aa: CASSPRRGDGQYF; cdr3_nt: TGTGCCAGCAGTCCAAGACGGGGGGACGGGCAGTACTTC
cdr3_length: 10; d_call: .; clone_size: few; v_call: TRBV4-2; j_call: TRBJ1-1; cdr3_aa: CASSPLEAFF; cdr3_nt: TGTGCCAGCAGCCCCCTTGAAGCTTTCTTT
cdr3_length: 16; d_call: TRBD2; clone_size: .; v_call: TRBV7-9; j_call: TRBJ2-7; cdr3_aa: CASSYPGTSGAYEQYF; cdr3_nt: TGTGCCAGCAGCTATCCCGGGACTAGTGGGGCCTACGAGCAGTACTTC
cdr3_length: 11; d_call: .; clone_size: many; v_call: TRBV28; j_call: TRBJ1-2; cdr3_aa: CASSSAHGYTF; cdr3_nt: TGTGCCAGCAGTTCGGCCCATGGCTACACCTTC
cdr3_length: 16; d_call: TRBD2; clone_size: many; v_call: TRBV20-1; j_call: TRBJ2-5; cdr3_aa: CSASRRGGRTQETQYF; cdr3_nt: TGCAGTGCTAGCCGCAGGGGCGGGAGGACCCAAGAGACCCAGTACTTC
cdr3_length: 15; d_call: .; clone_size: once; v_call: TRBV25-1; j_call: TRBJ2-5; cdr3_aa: CASSGGQGGSETQYF; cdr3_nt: TGTGCCAGCAGTGGTGGACAGGGAGGGTCGGAGACCCAGTACTTC
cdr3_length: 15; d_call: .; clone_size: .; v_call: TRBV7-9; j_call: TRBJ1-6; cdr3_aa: CASADQTTYNSPLHF; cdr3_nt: TGTGCCAGCGCTGACCAGACGACATATAATTCACCCCTCCACTTT
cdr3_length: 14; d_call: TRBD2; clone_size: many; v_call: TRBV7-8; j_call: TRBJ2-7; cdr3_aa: CASSSTSGKIEQYF; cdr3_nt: TGTGCCAGCAGCTCGACTAGCGGGAAAATCGAGCAGTACTTC
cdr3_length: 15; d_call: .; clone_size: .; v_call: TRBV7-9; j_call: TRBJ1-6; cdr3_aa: CASSLRGPDNSPLHF; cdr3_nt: TGTGCCAGCAGCTTACGGGGACCCGATAATTCACCCCTCCACTTT
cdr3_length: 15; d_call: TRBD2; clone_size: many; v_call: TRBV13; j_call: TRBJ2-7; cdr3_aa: CASSTRAGGPYEQYF; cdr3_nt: TGTGCCAGCAGCACCCGAGCGGGAGGGCCCTACGAGCAGTACTTC
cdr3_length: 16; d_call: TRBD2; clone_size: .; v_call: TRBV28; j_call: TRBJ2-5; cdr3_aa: CASSSMGLAPQETQYF; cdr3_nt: TGTGCCAGCAGTTCAATGGGACTAGCGCCTCAAGAGACCCAGTACTTC
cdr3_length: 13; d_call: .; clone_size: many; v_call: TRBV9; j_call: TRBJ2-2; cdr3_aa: CASSVLDTGELFF; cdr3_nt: TGTGCCAGCAGCGTCTTAGACACCGGGGAGCTGTTTTTT
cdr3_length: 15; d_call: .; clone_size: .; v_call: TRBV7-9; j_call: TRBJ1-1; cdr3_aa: CASSVGSAGYTEAFF; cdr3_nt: TGTGCCAGCAGCGTCGGTAGTGCAGGCTACACTGAAGCTTTCTTT
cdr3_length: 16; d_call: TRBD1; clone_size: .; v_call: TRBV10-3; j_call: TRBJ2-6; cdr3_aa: CAISEQGAAGANVLTF; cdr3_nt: TGTGCCATCAGTGAACAGGGGGCGGCTGGGGCCAACGTCCTGACTTTC
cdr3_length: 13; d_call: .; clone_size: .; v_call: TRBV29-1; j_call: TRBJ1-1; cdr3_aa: CSVEDRGWTEAFF; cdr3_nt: TGCAGCGTTGAAGATCGGGGTTGGACTGAAGCTTTCTTT
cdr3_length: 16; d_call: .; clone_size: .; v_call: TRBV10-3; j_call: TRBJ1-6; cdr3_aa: CAISEFRAGYNSPLHF; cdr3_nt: TGTGCCATCAGTGAGTTCCGGGCCGGTTATAATTCACCCCTCCACTTT
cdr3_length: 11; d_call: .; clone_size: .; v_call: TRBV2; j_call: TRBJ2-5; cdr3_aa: CASSETATQFF; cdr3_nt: TGTGCCAGCAGTGAAACGGCTACCCAATTCTTC
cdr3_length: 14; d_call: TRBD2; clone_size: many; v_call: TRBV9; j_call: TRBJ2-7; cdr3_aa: CASSVRSGAYEQYF; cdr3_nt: TGTGCCAGCAGCGTGCGGAGCGGGGCGTACGAGCAGTACTTC
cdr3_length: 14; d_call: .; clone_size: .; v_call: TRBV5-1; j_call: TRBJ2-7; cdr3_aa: CASNLRVGENEQYF; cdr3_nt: TGCGCCAGCAACTTAAGAGTGGGAGAAAACGAGCAGTACTTC
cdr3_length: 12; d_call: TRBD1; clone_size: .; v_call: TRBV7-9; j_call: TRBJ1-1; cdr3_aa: CASSIRGSEAFF; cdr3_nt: TGTGCCAGCAGCATCAGGGGGTCTGAAGCTTTCTTT
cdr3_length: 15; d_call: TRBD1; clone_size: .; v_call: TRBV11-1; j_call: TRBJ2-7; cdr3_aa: CASSTHRDRDYEQYF; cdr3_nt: TGTGCCAGCAGCACCCACCGGGACAGGGACTACGAGCAGTACTTC
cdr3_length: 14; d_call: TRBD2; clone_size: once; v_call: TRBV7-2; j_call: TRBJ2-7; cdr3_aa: CASSLAPGLAGTAF; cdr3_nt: TGTGCCAGCAGCTTAGCTCCGGGACTAGCGGGAACCGCCTTC
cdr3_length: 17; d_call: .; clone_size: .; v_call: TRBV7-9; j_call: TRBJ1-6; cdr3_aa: CASIKSNRWSGDSPLHF; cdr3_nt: TGTGCCAGCATCAAATCAAATCGATGGTCAGGGGATTCACCCCTCCACTTT
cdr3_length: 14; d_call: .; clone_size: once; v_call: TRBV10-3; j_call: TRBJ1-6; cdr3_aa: CASRQGPSNSPLHF; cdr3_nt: TGTGCTAGTAGGCAGGGGCCTAGTAATTCACCCCTCCACTTT
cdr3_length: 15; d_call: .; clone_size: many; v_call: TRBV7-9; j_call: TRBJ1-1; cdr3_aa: CASSPSPPGNTEAFF; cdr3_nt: TGTGCCAGCAGCCCAAGCCCCCCAGGGAACACTGAAGCTTTCTTT
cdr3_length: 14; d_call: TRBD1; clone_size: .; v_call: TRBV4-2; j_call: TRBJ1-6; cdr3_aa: CASSHGQGLSPLHF; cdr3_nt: TGTGCCAGCAGCCACGGACAGGGGCTTTCACCCCTCCACTTT
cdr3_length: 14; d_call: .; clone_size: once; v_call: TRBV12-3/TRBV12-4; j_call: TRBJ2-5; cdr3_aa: CASSHLTIQETQYF; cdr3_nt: TGTGCCAGCAGCCATCTTACCATCCAAGAGACCCAGTACTTC
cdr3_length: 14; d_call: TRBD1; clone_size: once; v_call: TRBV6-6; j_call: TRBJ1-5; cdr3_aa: CASSDRVSRQPQHF; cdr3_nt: TGTGCCAGCAGTGACAGGGTTTCTCGTCAGCCCCAGCATTTT
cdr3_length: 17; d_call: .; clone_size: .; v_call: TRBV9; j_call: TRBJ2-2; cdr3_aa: CASSPKDGAANTGELFF; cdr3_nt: TGTGCCAGCAGCCCTAAAGATGGGGCCGCGAACACCGGGGAGCTGTTTTTT
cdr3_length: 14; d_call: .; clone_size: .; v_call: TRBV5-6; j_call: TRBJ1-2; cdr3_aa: CASSLVAPTAGYTF; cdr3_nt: TGTGCCAGCAGCTTGGTCGCCCCAACGGCCGGCTACACCTTC
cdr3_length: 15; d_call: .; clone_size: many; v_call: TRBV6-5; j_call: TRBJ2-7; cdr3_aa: CASSYAAGGFGEQYF; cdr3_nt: TGTGCCAGCAGTTACGCGGCAGGGGGGTTTGGAGAGCAGTACTTC
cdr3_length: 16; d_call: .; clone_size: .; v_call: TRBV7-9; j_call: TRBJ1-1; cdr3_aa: CASSLGLNRANTEAFF; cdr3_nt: TGTGCCAGCAGCTTAGGCTTGAACAGGGCGAACACTGAAGCTTTCTTT
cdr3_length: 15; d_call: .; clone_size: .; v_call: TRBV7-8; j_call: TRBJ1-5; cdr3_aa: CASSVVATVGQPQHF; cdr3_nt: TGTGCCAGCAGCGTTGTTGCCACTGTGGGCCAGCCCCAGCATTTT